This T cell receptor beta chain was identified in a study of blood T cell repertoires in COVID-19. Study as a whole: T cells, B-cell-depleted T cells, or PBMCs supplied cDNA or gDNA.

In the original processing: Reference gene primers were amplified, and this amplification served to estimate nucleated cell counts. Clones were sequenced by immunoSEQ multiplex PCR, and TCRdb holds only the in-frame ones, with some missing. For V, J and clone size, that table is used; D and trimming come from the DNA. The table lists around 100,000 clones, 90% to 95% of them singletons. The CDR3 totals 15 residues. The germline CDR1 and CDR2 sequences are MNHNY and SVGAGI (reference sequence). The V and J ends lost 6 bases and 3 bases respectively, with 16 bases between them. Specimen: peripheral blood. The chain is built from TRBV6-6 and TRBJ2-3; D unclear. This sequence originates from a man aged 50-60 years with active COVID-19. This CDR3 reads CASSSFDSLTDTQYF. The CDR3 nucleotides are TGTGCCAGCAGCTCCTTCGACTCCTTGACAGATACGCAGTATTTT.